Sequencing of this TCR beta chain was carried out in a study of shared clonotypes between healthy human individuals. Study background: A couple of women and three men aged 18 to 49 served as donors.

V lost 5 bases and J lost 4, with 10 bases in between. There are 13 residues in the CDR3. Germline V gene lookup returns CDR1 MDHEN and CDR2 SYDVKM. Remarks on this clone: Antigen unknown.

The data were produced by immunoSEQ multiplex PCR, yet TCRdb's version contains in-frame clones alone and is incomplete. The sample contains about 2.2 million clones, around 93% of which appear only once. Broader study findings: Limitation of the genetic and exposure-history diversity represented came from the few donors.

Selected positively for CCR7 and CD45RO-negative, naive CD8 cells excluded terminally differentiated effector memory CD45RA+ cells. Material: naive CD8+ T cells from PBMCs. This receptor was taken from a man between 18 and 35 years old in good health. Some clones in this sample may be carry-over from other donors' samples. V and J are TRBV28 and TRBJ2-3, with D hard to call. This CDR3 reads CASSPHPSDTQYF. The CDR3 region has the DNA TGTGCCAGCAGTCCCCACCCTTCAGATACGCAGTATTTT.